The 29 T cell receptor beta chains listed next were all sequenced from one sample in a study of blood T cells in healthy people across ages. A second roughly 6 to 11 cycle PCR used barcoded and J-beta primers. TCRdb independently ran MiXCR on the 5' RACE reads; one entry per CDR3 protein. This sample has about 930,000 distinct CDR3 sequences, with under 35% found just once. These data also featured in a second study, about T cells of mothers and their children.

Source material: blood. These receptors were collected from a woman aged 40 to 50 in good health.

The chain links TRBV9 to TRBJ1-1; D remains unclear. The CDR3 covers 15 residues. Germline V gene sequence: CDR1 SGDLS, CDR2 YYNGEE. Trimming stripped 0 bases from V and 1 base from J, with 10 bases between. CDR3 nucleotides: TGTGCCAGCAGCGTAGTAGGGTCCGGGAACACTGAAGCTTTCTTT. Amino acids: CASSVVGSGNTEAFF.

This clonotype appeared a few times. The chain uses TRBV29-1 and TRBJ2-1, with D hard to call. The germline CDR1 and CDR2 sequences are SQVTM and ANQGSEA. The CDR3 has 14 amino acids. Deletions cut 3 bases from V and 3 bases from J, with 12 bases between. The CDR3 DNA reads as TGCAGCGTTGATGCGAATAGCCGCTACAATGAGCAGTTCTTC. It encodes CSVDANSRYNEQFF.

V and J are TRBV6-6 and TRBJ1-5, with D perhaps TRBD1 (5 bases). The CDR3 runs 13 residues. Trimming stripped 6 bases from V and 4 bases from J, with 10 bases between. Germline CDR1 and CDR2: MNHNY and SVGAGI (reference sequence). The CDR3 DNA sequence: TGTGCCAGCAGAGGACGGGGGAATCAGCCCCAGCATTTT. As protein: CASRGRGNQPQHF.

The J gene is TRBJ2-5, the V gene TRBV4-3, with D tentatively TRBD1 (5 bases). Trimming left V 0 bases short and J 11 bases short, with 13 bases between. The CDR3 extends over 13 amino acids. Germline loops: CDR1 LGHNA, CDR2 YSLEER. In DNA, the CDR3 is TGCGCCAGCAGCCAAGATGTGGGGCCTGAGCAGTACTTC. It translates to CASSQDVGPEQYF.

A note on this clonotype: One end of the junction varies from germline; a read error may be responsible. The rearrangement links TRBV2 to TRBJ1-2, with no clear D. Germline V gene sequence: CDR1 SNHLY, CDR2 FYNNEI. The CDR3 extends over 11 amino acids. The CDR3: CAGSPRNGYTF. DNA for the CDR3: TGTGCCGGCAGTCCGAGGAATGGCTACACCTTC.

V is TRBV3-1 and J is TRBJ2-1; perhaps TRBD2 as D (5 bases). V lost 3 bases to trimming and J lost 14 bases, with 14 bases between them. Germline V gene data show CDR1 as LGHDT and CDR2 as YNNKEL (reference sequence). The CDR3 runs to 12 residues. Here the CDR3 DNA reads TGTGCCAGCAGCCACGACACGGGATTCGAGTTCTTC. The encoded protein is CASSHDTGFEFF.

In this sample, this clonotype turned up a few times. The chain uses TRBV12-5 and TRBJ2-1; a weak D match, TRBD2 (5 bases). The CDR3 is made up of 16 amino acids. Germline V lookup: CDR1 LGHNT, CDR2 FRNRAP. Trimming took off 1 base at V and 0 bases at J, with 10 bases between the two ends. The CDR3 protein is CASGLGIGSSYNEQFF. In DNA form, the CDR3 reads TGTGCTAGTGGTTTGGGGATAGGGAGCTCCTACAATGAGCAGTTCTTC.

The rearrangement links TRBV12-3 or TRBV12-4 to TRBJ1-1, with D perhaps TRBD1 (5 bases). Trimming cost V 8 bases and J 6 bases, with 19 bases left between them. CDR3 length: 14 residues. The CDR3 region has the DNA TGTGCCAGCTCCACGGGAGGGGCCGGCGCTGAAGCTTTCTTT. This gives the protein CASSTGGAGAEAFF.

The CDR3 spells CASSQDGFKLNEQFF. As DNA, the CDR3 is TGCGCCAGCAGCCAAGATGGCTTCAAACTGAATGAGCAGTTCTTC. The chain uses TRBV4-3 and TRBJ2-1; D gene ambiguous. The V end lost 0 bases, the J end lost 7 bases, and 13 bases lay between the germline ends. CDR3 length: 15 residues. Germline V gene lookup returns CDR1 LGHNA and CDR2 YSLEER.

In this sample, this clonotype turned up once. A much larger clone differs from this one at a single base, so this may be a read error. This chain connects TRBV11-1 to TRBJ2-4, with D possibly TRBD1 on 8 matching bases. Judging by the DNA end, TRBJ2-7 fits better; the J call may be wrong. The germline V gene encodes CDR1 SGHAT and CDR2 FQDESV (reference sequence). The CDR3 runs 14 residues. CDR3 nucleotides: TGTGCCAGCAGCTTGGACAGGGAGGGACACGAGCAGTACTTC. It encodes CASSLDREGHEQYF.

This clonotype was counted at least ten times. The rearrangement joins TRBV4-1 to TRBJ2-7; D possibly corresponds to TRBD2 (6 bases). The CDR3 runs 13 residues. From germline, CDR1 is MGHRA and CDR2 YSYEKL. With 5 bases removed from V and 3 bases from J, the gap between germline ends came to 11 bases. The CDR3 DNA sequence: TGCGCCAGCAGCTACGGAGGGTTCTACGAGCAGTACTTC. Translating gives CASSYGGFYEQYF.

The rearrangement links TRBV7-3 to TRBJ2-3; 11 nucleotides line up with TRBD2. Losses at the gene ends were 1 base for V and 6 bases for J; bases not matched to a gene: 9. Germline CDR1 and CDR2: SGHTA and FQGTGA. CDR3 size: 17 residues. DNA of the CDR3: TGTGCCAGCAGCTTAAACCCAGCTAGCGGGGGGCTTGATACGCAGTATTTT. Protein sequence: CASSLNPASGGLDTQYF.

Concerning this clonotype: A much larger clone is a single base away; this may be a read error. This chain connects TRBV7-3 to TRBJ2-1, with TRBD1 matching 10 bases. From germline, CDR1 is SGHTA and CDR2 FQGTGA. The CDR3 consists of 15 residues. The CDR3 region is CVSSPRTGGYNEQFF. In DNA form, the CDR3 reads TGTGTCAGCAGCCCTCGGACAGGGGGCTACAATGAGCAGTTCTTC.

J is TRBJ2-7 and V is TRBV2; D might be TRBD2 (5 bases). The CDR3 consists of 13 residues. CDR1 SNHLY and CDR2 FYNNEI come from the germline V gene. V lost 8 bases and J 7 bases, leaving 18 bases between the germline ends. The chain's CDR3 is CASAGRGTGEQYF. CDR3 DNA: TGTGCCAGCGCCGGCCGGGGAACGGGTGAGCAGTACTTC.

A word on this clonotype: A read error may be the cause here, since a much bigger clone is one base away. Here the CDR3 reads CASSYGTEYEQYF. CDR3 in DNA: TGTGCCAGCAGTTACGGGACAGAGTACGAGCAGTACTTC. The chain links TRBV5-5 to TRBJ2-7; 7 bases are a match to TRBD1. Per germline, CDR1 SGHKS and CDR2 YYEKEE (reference sequence). The CDR3 length is 13 residues. The V and J ends lost 5 bases and 4 bases, in that order; junction bases with no gene match: 6.

The chain links TRBV5-6 to TRBJ2-7; 7 bases fit TRBD1. The germline CDR1 and CDR2 sequences are SGHDT and YYEEEE. The CDR3 has 14 residues. V was clipped by 5 bases and J by 4 bases; unmatched bases: 9. The CDR3: CASSRGGREYEQYF. CDR3 nucleotides: TGTGCCAGCAGTAGAGGGGGCAGGGAATACGAGCAGTACTTC.

This clonotype was seen a few times. J is TRBJ2-2 and V is TRBV20-1; TRBD2 agrees at 7 bases. Trimming at V came to 6 bases and at J to 2 bases, leaving 6 bases not matched to a gene. The CDR3 length is 14 residues. CDR1 DFQATT and CDR2 SNEGSKA come from the germline V gene (reference sequence). The CDR3 DNA follows: TGCAGTGCGACCGGGACTACCAACACCGGGGAGCTGTTTTTT. Protein product: CSATGTTNTGELFF.

This clonotype was observed at least ten times. The J gene is TRBJ2-7, the V gene TRBV28, with D possibly being TRBD1 (6 bases). The CDR3 runs to 16 residues. V dropped 4 bases and J dropped 3 bases, with 19 bases sitting between them. Germline lookup yields CDR1 MDHEN and CDR2 SYDVKM. The CDR3 spells CASSSYRARGYYEQYF. Here the CDR3 DNA reads TGTGCCAGCAGTTCCTACAGGGCCCGGGGATACTACGAGCAGTACTTC.

In its sample, this clonotype was seen many times. CDR3 sequence (DNA): TGCAGCGCTGAGCTCTACCGGCGGGGGGTTTCCTACGAGCAGTACTTC. This codes for CSAELYRRGVSYEQYF. The chain is built from TRBV29-1 and TRBJ2-7, with 8 bases that match TRBD2. Germline CDR1 reads SQVTM; CDR2 reads ANQGSEA. Trimming at V came to 7 bases and at J to 1 base, leaving 15 bases not matched to a gene. The CDR3 totals 16 residues.

The chain employs TRBV28 and TRBJ2-4; D gene ambiguous. The CDR3 sequence is 17 residues long. The V gene lost 5 bases and the J gene lost 0 bases, with 17 bases spanning the gap. Germline loops: CDR1 MDHEN, CDR2 SYDVKM. CDR3 region: CASSPLVLELAKNIQYF. CDR3 nucleotide sequence: TGTGCCAGCAGTCCATTGGTCCTAGAGCTAGCCAAAAACATTCAGTACTTC.

This sequence joins TRBV12-3 or TRBV12-4 and TRBJ2-1; D not certain. The length of the CDR3 is 14 residues. Trimming removed 3 bases from V and 2 bases from J, with 8 bases in between. Here the CDR3 reads CASSLRQPYNEQFF. The CDR3 DNA is TGTGCCAGCAGTTTGAGGCAGCCCTACAATGAGCAGTTCTTC.

A few counts support this clonotype. The CDR3 region is CSARDRGHILTEAFF. CDR3 sequence (DNA): TGCAGCGCCCGGGACAGGGGGCATATCCTCACTGAAGCTTTCTTT. The chain is built from TRBV29-1 and TRBJ1-1, with 12 positions matching TRBD1. In germline, CDR1 is SQVTM, CDR2 ANQGSEA. The CDR3 runs to 15 residues. V dropped 7 bases and J dropped 4; count of bases not matched to a gene: 10.

Worth noting for this clonotype: Possible read error: a much larger clone is one base away. The V call is TRBV7-9, the J call TRBJ1-2; the D gene is possibly TRBD1 (6 bases). The CDR3 is 15 amino acids. The germline CDR1 and CDR2 sequences are SEHNR and FQNEAQ (reference sequence). The DNA for the CDR3 is TGTGTCAGCAGCGGACAGCCCTATACTAACTATGGCTACACCTTC. It encodes CVSSGQPYTNYGYTF.

This clonotype was seen a handful of times. This chain links TRBV28 with TRBJ2-7, with D possibly matching TRBD1 (5 bases). Germline V CDR1 and CDR2: MDHEN, SYDVKM. There are 15 residues in the CDR3. The V and J ends lost 6 bases and 5 bases respectively, with 20 bases between them. DNA of the CDR3: TGTGCCAGCAGGCAACCGACAGTGGGTAAGCACGAGCAGTACTTC. As protein: CASRQPTVGKHEQYF.

This clonotype was seen more than once but under ten times. V and J are TRBV7-9 and TRBJ1-2; 8 bases map to TRBD1. The CDR3 length is 19 residues. Germline lookup yields CDR1 SEHNR and CDR2 FQNEAQ (reference sequence). The ends lost 1 base at V and 2 bases at J; junction bases unmatched: 15. The CDR3 nucleotides are TGTGCCAGCAGCTTAGACGGTCGGCAGGGGGCATTTGGAAACTATGGCTACACCTTC. It encodes CASSLDGRQGAFGNYGYTF.

This clonotype was seen only a few times. V usage is TRBV4-1 and J usage is TRBJ2-1; 9 bases agree with TRBD2. The CDR3 sequence is 16 residues long. From germline, CDR1 is MGHRA and CDR2 YSYEKL. J lost 1 base, V lost 0 bases, and 1 base had no gene match. CDR3 loop: CASSQDSGGSYNEQFF. In nucleotides, the CDR3 is TGCGCCAGCAGCCAAGATAGCGGGGGTTCCTACAATGAGCAGTTCTTC.

CDR3 DNA sequence: TGTGCCAGCAGCCAAGCAGAGAGCTCCTATAATTCACCCCTCCACTTT. It translates to CASSQAESSYNSPLHF. V is TRBV3-1 and J is TRBJ1-6; no reliable D call. This CDR3 contains 16 residues. The germline CDR1 and CDR2 sequences are LGHDT and YNNKEL (reference sequence). V was trimmed by 1 base and J by 0 bases, leaving 7 bases between them.

This clonotype showed up just a few times. The chain uses TRBV7-9 and TRBJ2-7, with 7 bases lining up with TRBD1. Germline assignment: CDR1 SEHNR and CDR2 FQNEAQ (reference sequence). Trimming cost V 5 bases and J 2 bases; bases outside gene matches: 9. This CDR3 region has 15 residues. The CDR3 DNA reads TGTGCCAGCAGCCCACGACAGGGAAAAGCCTACGAGCAGTACTTC. As protein: CASSPRQGKAYEQYF.

This clonotype has a handful of counts. The chain is built from TRBV12-3 or TRBV12-4 and TRBJ1-5; D unclear. The CDR3 length is 14 residues. V shed 1 base and J shed 5 bases, with 9 bases lying between them. CDR3 in DNA: TGTGCCAGCAGTTTAGAGGGCGGCCATCAGCCCCAGCATTTT. Its translation is CASSLEGGHQPQHF.